This T cell receptor beta chain is drawn from a study of a mutant IDH1 vaccine in newly diagnosed glioma. Broader study findings: Pseudoprogression apparently tracked independently of changes in top peripheral T cell clonotypes.

Worth noting for this clone: Antigen specificity is unknown.

This sample's time point: week 35, safety follow-up. Every vaccination contained 300 ug of the mutant IDH1 20-mer peptide and was paired with topical imiquimod. The V gene's germline CDR1 is SNHLY and CDR2 FYNNEI. The length of the CDR3 is 18 residues. Only in-frame clones appear in the TCRdb table, and some are missing; sequencing was by immunoSEQ multiplex PCR. The repertoire holds roughly 69,000 clones, around 87% seen once, with more than 1.5% in the top ten. Sequenced material: PBMCs, taken from a glioma patient whose treatment included an IDH1 peptide vaccine. The sequence was collected from a man younger than 45 with glioma. The chain couples TRBV2 to TRBJ2-5, with 14 bases fitting TRBD2. The CDR3, as DNA: TGTGCTCTCGGCGGGACTAGCGGGAGCCAAGTCCCCTCGGAGACCCAGTACTTC. This translates into CALGGTSGSQVPSETQYF.